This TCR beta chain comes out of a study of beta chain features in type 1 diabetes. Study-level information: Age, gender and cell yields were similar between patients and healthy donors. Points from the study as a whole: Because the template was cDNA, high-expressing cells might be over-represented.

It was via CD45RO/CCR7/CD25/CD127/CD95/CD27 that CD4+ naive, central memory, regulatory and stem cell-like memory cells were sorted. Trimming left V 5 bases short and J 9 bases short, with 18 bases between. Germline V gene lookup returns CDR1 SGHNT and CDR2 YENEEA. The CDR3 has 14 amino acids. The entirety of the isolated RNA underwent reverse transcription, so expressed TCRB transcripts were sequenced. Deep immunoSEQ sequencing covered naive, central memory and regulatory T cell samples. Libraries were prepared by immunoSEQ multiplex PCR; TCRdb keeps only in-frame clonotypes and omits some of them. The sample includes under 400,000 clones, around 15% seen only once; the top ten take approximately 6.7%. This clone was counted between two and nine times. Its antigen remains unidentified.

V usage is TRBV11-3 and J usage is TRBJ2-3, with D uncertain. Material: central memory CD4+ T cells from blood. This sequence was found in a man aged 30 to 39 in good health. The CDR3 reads CASSPLRSDDTQYF. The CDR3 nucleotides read TGTGCCAGCAGCCCTCTCCGTTCAGATGACACGCAGTATTTT.